This T cell receptor (beta chain) was identified during a study of tumor-infiltrating lymphocytes in primary liver carcinoma. Turning to the study itself: All lesions had stage T1-T3 N0M0 and roughly 4.2 to 10 cm widths.

The CDR3 runs 13 residues. The V gene's germline CDR1 is MRHNA and CDR2 SNTAGT. About this clonotype itself: A much larger clonotype is one base distant, so this may be a read error.

Unsorted bulk tissue of about 18-32 mg yielded co-extracted RNA and DNA. There were over 75% viable tumor cells in every single sample of tumor. A primer matching the constant region was used to make TCR beta cDNA from 500 to 600 ng of total RNA. Slightly modified ARM-PCR, run as three nested multiplex PCR rounds, produced the TCR beta libraries. Each of the first two PCR rounds ran approximately 10 cycles with TRBV1-TRBV30 forward and C-beta reverse primers. TCRdb re-analysed the multiplex PCR reads in MiXCR, keeping a single row per CDR3 protein. The sample carries about 74,000 distinct CDR3 sequences, about 70% recorded once.

This receptor was identified in a man between 40 and 49 years old with primary liver carcinoma and hepatitis B virus infection. This chain joins TRBV6-4 and TRBJ2-3; D may correspond to TRBD1 or TRBD2 (6 bases each). The sequenced sample was liver tumor tissue from sampling region 4. Subset denoted: tumor region T4, right-lateral pole. The CDR3 nucleotides are TGTGCCAGCAGTGATGGAGGGGGAGATATGCAGTATTTT. Its translation: CASSDGGGDMQYF.